These T cell receptor beta chains were read from a single sample in a study of response to subunit inactivated influenza vaccine. MiXCR was run by TCRdb on the RT-PCR reads, yielding one entry per CDR3 protein. The table has 650,000 to 800,000 distinct CDR3 sequences, over 11% seen once; the top ten hold 6.5% to 8.5%. The material was PBMCs from blood, obtained roughly 15 days before vaccination. Receptors originate from a man in his forties or fifties who received an inactivated influenza vaccine. Each CDR3 is given with its conserved first and last residue. A D gene is named only where the DNA matches it firmly. The listing skips clone size in some rows; elsewhere it reads once, few, many or a size class.

V: TRBV6-2/TRBV6-3
D: TRBD1
J: TRBJ1-6
size: few
DNA: TGTGCCAGCCAACCCCACGGGACAGGGGGCCGAGGATCACCCCTCCACTTT
CDR3: CASQPHGTGGRGSPLHF

V: TRBV3-1
D: TRBD2
J: TRBJ2-4
size: few
DNA: TGTGCCAGCAGCCATATAAGGACTAGCGGGAGATTAGCCAAAAACATTCAGTACTTC
CDR3: CASSHIRTSGRLAKNIQYF

V: TRBV7-2
D: TRBD2
J: TRBJ2-1
size: -
DNA: TGTGCCAGCAGCTATCTAGCGGGGGGGATCTACAATGAGCAGTTCTTC
CDR3: CASSYLAGGIYNEQFF

V: TRBV6-1
D: -
J: TRBJ1-2
size: -
DNA: TGTGCCAGCAGATCAGGGTTAGTTGGAGGCTACACCTTC
CDR3: CASRSGLVGGYTF

V: TRBV20-1
D: -
J: TRBJ2-4
size: many
DNA: TGCAGTGCCGTGGGGGTAAACTGGAACATTCAGTACTTC
CDR3: CSAVGVNWNIQYF

V: TRBV6-2/TRBV6-3
D: -
J: TRBJ1-1
size: -
DNA: TGTGCCAGCAGTTACCGGGAGGGGAACACTGAAGCTTTCTTT
CDR3: CASSYREGNTEAFF

V: TRBV19
D: TRBD2
J: TRBJ2-1
size: -
DNA: TGTGCCAGTAGTATAGGACTAGCCAATCCCTACAATGAGCAGTTCTTC
CDR3: CASSIGLANPYNEQFF

V: TRBV20-1
D: TRBD1
J: TRBJ2-2
size: -
DNA: TGCAGTGCTAGGTCCGGGGACAGCAACACCGGGGAGCTGTTTTTT
CDR3: CSARSGDSNTGELFF

V: TRBV3-1
D: TRBD2
J: TRBJ2-3
size: -
DNA: TGTGCCAGCACCCCCCGCCCTAGCGGGGGGGCTTCAGATACGCAGTATTTT
CDR3: CASTPRPSGGASDTQYF

V: TRBV4-1
D: -
J: TRBJ1-5
size: few
DNA: TGCGCCAGCAGCCAAGGAGGGCGGAGACAGCCCCAGCATTTT
CDR3: CASSQGGRRQPQHF

V: TRBV7-2
D: TRBD2
J: TRBJ2-1
size: few
DNA: TGTGCCAGCAGCTCATCTAGCGGGGGGGCCCTTCAGCAGTTCTTC
CDR3: CASSSSSGGALQQFF

V: TRBV19
D: TRBD1
J: TRBJ2-5
size: -
DNA: TGTGCCAGTAGACAACAGGGGGCAAGTCATCAAGAGACCCAGTACTTC
CDR3: CASRQQGASHQETQYF

V: TRBV12-3/TRBV12-4
D: -
J: TRBJ2-1
size: many
DNA: TGTGCCAGCAGTTTCGGGGGGCTTGGGTTCTTC
CDR3: CASSFGGLGFF

V: TRBV24-1
D: -
J: TRBJ2-1
size: few
DNA: TGTGCCACCAGTGTAATCCCTGAACGAAGTAGGGGCAATGAGCAGTTCTTC
CDR3: CATSVIPERSRGNEQFF

V: TRBV29-1
D: -
J: TRBJ2-5
size: -
DNA: TGCAGCGGCCACAGGTCCATGGGAGAGACCCAGTACTTC
CDR3: CSGHRSMGETQYF

V: TRBV12-3/TRBV12-4
D: TRBD2
J: TRBJ2-1
size: few
DNA: TGTGCCAGCAGTTTATTGAGCGGGGGGGCGCATGAGCAGTTCTTC
CDR3: CASSLLSGGAHEQFF

V: TRBV20-1
D: -
J: TRBJ1-5
size: -
DNA: TGCAGTGCTAGTAGGGGCAGTCACAATCAGCCCCAGCATTTT
CDR3: CSASRGSHNQPQHF

V: TRBV20-1
D: -
J: TRBJ2-7
size: -
DNA: TGCAGTGCTAGAGATAACAGCCCCTACGAGCAGTACTTC
CDR3: CSARDNSPYEQYF

V: TRBV27
D: -
J: TRBJ2-3
size: -
DNA: TGTGCCAGCAGTGGTCTCCCTGGGGGCACAGATACGCAGTATTTT
CDR3: CASSGLPGGTDTQYF

V: TRBV20-1
D: -
J: TRBJ2-3
size: -
DNA: TGCAGTGCTAGAGAACTAGGAACAGATACGCAGTATTTT
CDR3: CSARELGTDTQYF

V: TRBV20-1
D: -
J: TRBJ1-2
size: few
DNA: TGCAGTGCTAGAGTTGTCAGGGTCGACTATGGCTACACCTTC
CDR3: CSARVVRVDYGYTF

V: TRBV7-8
D: -
J: TRBJ2-1
size: few
DNA: TGTGCCAGCAGCTTAGCTAGGTTCGATGAGCAGTTCTTC
CDR3: CASSLARFDEQFF

V: TRBV7-2
D: -
J: TRBJ2-1
size: few
DNA: TGTGCCAGCAGCTTAGACGGGAGATTGGGTGAGCAGTTCTTC
CDR3: CASSLDGRLGEQFF

V: TRBV7-2
D: -
J: TRBJ2-7
size: -
DNA: TGTGCCAGCAGCCCCCGTGTGGGGAAAAAGGAGTACGAGCAGTACTTC
CDR3: CASSPRVGKKEYEQYF

V: TRBV29-1
D: TRBD2
J: TRBJ2-1
size: -
DNA: TGCAGCGTTGATCAGGCGGGAGTCCCGTTCTTC
CDR3: CSVDQAGVPFF

V: TRBV20-1
D: TRBD1
J: TRBJ2-3
size: few
DNA: TGCAGTGCTAGAGACTCGACAGGGACAGATACGCAGTATTTT
CDR3: CSARDSTGTDTQYF

V: TRBV10-3
D: -
J: TRBJ2-1
size: -
DNA: TGTGCCATCAGCCCCCCTGGCTCCTACAATGAGCAGTTCTTC
CDR3: CAISPPGSYNEQFF

V: TRBV18
D: TRBD1
J: TRBJ2-7
size: many
DNA: TGTGCCAGCTCCATTCTGACTCCGGGACAGGGGCTAAAAGGGCTCCGGGCCGAGCAGTACTTC
CDR3: CASSILTPGQGLKGLRAEQYF